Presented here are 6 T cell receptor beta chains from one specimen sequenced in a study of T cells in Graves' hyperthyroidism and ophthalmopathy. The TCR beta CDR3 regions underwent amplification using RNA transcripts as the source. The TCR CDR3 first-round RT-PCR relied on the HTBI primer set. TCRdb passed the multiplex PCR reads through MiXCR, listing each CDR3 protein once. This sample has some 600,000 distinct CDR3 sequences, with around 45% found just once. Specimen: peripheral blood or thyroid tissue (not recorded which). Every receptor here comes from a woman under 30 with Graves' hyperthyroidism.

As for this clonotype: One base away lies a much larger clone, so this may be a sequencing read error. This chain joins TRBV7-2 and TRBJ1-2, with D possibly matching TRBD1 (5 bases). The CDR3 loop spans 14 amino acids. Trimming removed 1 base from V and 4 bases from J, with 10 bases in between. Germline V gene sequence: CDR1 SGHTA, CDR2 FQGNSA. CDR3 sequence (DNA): TGTGCCAGCAGCTTAGGCGGGGCACCCTATGGCTACACCTTC. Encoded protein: CASSLGGAPYGYTF.

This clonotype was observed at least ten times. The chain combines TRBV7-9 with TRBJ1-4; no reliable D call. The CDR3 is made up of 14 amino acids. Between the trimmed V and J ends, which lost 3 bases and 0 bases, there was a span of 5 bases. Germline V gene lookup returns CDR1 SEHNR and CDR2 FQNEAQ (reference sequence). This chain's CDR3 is CASSLVPTNEKLFF. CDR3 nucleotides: TGTGCCAGCAGCTTGGTTCCAACTAATGAAAAACTGTTTTTT. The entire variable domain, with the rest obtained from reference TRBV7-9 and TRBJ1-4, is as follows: DTGVSQNPRHKITKRGQNVTFRCDPISEHNRLYWYRQTLGQGPEFLTYFQNEAQLEKSRLLSDRFSAERPKGSFSTLEIQRTEQGDSAMYLCASSLVPTNEKLFFGSGTQLSVL.

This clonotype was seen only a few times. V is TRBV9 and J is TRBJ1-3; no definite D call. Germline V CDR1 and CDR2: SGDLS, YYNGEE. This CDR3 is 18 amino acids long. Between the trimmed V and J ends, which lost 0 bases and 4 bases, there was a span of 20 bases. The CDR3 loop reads CASSVVKGLGGFGNTIYF. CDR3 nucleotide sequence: TGTGCCAGCAGCGTAGTAAAGGGATTAGGTGGCTTCGGAAACACCATATATTTT. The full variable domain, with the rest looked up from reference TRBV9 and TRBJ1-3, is DSGVTQTPKHLITATGQRVTLRCSPRSGDLSVYWYQQSLDQGLQFLIQYYNGEERAKGNILERFSAQQFPDLHSELNLSSLELGDSALYFCASSVVKGLGGFGNTIYFGEGSWLTVV.

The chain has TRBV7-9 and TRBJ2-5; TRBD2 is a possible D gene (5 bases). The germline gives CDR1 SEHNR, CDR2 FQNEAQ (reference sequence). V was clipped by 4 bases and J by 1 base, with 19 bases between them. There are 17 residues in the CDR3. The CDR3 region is CASSSPSVSGVQETQYF. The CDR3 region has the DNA TGTGCCAGCAGCTCCCCCTCTGTGAGCGGAGTCCAAGAGACCCAGTACTTC.

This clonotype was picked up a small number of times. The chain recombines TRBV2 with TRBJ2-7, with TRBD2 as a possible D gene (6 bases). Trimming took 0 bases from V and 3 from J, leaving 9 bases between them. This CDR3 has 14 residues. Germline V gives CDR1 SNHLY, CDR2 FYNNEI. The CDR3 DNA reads TGTGCCAGCAGTGAAGCCGGAGGGGACTACGAGCAGTACTTC. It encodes CASSEAGGDYEQYF.

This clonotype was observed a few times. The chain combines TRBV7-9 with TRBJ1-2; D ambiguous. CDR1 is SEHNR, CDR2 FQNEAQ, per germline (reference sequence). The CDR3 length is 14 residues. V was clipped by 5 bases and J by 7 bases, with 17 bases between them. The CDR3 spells CASSPLAPASGYTF. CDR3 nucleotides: TGTGCCAGCAGCCCCCTCGCCCCGGCGAGTGGCTACACCTTC.